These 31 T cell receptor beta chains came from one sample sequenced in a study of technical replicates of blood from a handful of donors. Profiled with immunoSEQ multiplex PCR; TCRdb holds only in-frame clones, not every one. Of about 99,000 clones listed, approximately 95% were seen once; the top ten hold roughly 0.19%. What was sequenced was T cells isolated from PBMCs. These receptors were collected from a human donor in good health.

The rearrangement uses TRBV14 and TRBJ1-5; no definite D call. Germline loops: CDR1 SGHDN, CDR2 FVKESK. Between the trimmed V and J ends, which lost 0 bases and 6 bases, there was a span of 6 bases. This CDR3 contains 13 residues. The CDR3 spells CASSQEAAQPQHF. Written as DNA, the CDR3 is TGTGCCAGCAGCCAAGAAGCCGCTCAGCCCCAGCATTTT.

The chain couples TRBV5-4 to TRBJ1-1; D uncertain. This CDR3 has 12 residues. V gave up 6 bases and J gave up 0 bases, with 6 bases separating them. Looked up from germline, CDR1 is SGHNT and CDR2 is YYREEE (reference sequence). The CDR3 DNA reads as TGTGCCAGCACGGGATTGAACACTGAAGCTTTCTTT. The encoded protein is CASTGLNTEAFF.

CDR3 nucleotide sequence: TGCGCCAGCAGCCGCCAGGGACAGGCCTACGAGCAGTACTTC. Protein product: CASSRQGQAYEQYF. This chain uses TRBV5-1 with TRBJ2-7; 8 nucleotides agree with TRBD1. The CDR3 covers 14 residues. Germline-derived CDR1 and CDR2 are SGHRS and YFSETQ. V was pared by 4 bases and J by 2 bases, with 5 bases of the junction left unmatched.

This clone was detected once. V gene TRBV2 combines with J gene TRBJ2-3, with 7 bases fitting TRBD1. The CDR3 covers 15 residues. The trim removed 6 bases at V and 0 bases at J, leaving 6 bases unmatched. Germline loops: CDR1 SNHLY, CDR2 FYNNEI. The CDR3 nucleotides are TGTGCCAGCAGCTATGGACAGGCCAGCACAGATACGCAGTATTTT. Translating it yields CASSYGQASTDTQYF.

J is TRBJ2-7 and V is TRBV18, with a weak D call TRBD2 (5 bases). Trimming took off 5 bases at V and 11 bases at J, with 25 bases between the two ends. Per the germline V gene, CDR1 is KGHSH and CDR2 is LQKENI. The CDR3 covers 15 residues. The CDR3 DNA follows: TGTGCCAGCTCATCAGTGGAGCGGCCAGCGCCCGTTAAGTACTTC. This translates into CASSSVERPAPVKYF. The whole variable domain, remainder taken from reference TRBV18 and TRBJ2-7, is NAGVMQNPRHLVRRRGQEARLRCSPMKGHSHVYWYRQLPEEGLKFMVYLQKENIIDESGMPKERFSAEFPKEGPSILRIQQVVRGDSAAYFCASSSVERPAPVKYFGPGTRLTVT.

The DNA of the CDR3 is TGCGCCAGCAGCCCCCATTCTAGACTAGTGAAGGACATTCAGTACTTC. It is translated as CASSPHSRLVKDIQYF. The J gene is TRBJ2-4, the V gene TRBV4-1; perhaps TRBD2 as D (6 bases). The V gene lost 4 bases and the J gene lost 8 bases, with 21 bases spanning the gap. The CDR3 length is 16 residues. CDR1 and CDR2 from the germline V gene are MGHRA and YSYEKL.

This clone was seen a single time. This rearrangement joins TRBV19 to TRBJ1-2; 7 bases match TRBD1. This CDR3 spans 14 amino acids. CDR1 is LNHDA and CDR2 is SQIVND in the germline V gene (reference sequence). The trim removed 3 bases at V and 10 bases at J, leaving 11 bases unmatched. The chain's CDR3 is CASSIRAGGPPYTF. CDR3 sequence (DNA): TGTGCCAGTAGTATTCGAGCAGGGGGTCCCCCCTACACCTTC.

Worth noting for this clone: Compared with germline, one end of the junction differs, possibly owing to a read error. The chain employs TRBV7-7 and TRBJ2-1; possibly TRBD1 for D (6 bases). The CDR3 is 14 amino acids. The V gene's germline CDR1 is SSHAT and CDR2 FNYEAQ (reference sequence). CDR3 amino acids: CASSLSSGANEQFF. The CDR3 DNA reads TGTGCTAGCAGCCTATCCTCAGGGGCCAATGAGCAGTTCTTC.

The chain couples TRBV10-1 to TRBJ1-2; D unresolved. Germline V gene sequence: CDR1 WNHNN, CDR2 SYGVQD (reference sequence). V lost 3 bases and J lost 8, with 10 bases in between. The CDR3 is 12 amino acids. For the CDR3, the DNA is TGCGCCAGCAGTGACGGGTCCGGCGGCTACACCTTC. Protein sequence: CASSDGSGGYTF.

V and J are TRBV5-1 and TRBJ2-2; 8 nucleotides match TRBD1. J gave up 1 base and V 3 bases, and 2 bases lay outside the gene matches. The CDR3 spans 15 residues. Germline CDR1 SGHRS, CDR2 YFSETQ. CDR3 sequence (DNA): TGCGCCAGCAGCTCCGGACAGGGGAACACCGGGGAGCTGTTTTTT. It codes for CASSSGQGNTGELFF.

The CDR3 region has the DNA TGTGCCATCAGTGGAGCTTTTCATCAGCCCCAGCATTTT. Its protein is CAISGAFHQPQHF. J is TRBJ1-5 and V is TRBV10-3; D is unresolved. The length of the CDR3 is 13 residues. V shed 4 bases and J shed 5 bases, with 9 bases lying between them. Germline CDR1 is ENHRY and CDR2 is SYGVKD.

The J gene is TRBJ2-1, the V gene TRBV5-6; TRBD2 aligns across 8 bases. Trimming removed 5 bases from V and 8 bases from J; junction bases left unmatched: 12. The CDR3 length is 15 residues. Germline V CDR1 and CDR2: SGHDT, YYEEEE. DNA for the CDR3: TGTGCCAGCAGTATCCTTAGCGGGGTTTTTGATGAGCAGTTCTTC. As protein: CASSILSGVFDEQFF.

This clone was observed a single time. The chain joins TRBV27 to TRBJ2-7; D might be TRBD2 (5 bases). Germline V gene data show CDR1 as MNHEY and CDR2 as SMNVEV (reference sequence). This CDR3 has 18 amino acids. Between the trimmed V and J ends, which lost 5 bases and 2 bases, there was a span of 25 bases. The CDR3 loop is CASSPTTTLAGLPYEQYF. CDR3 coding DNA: TGTGCCAGCAGTCCAACTACCACCCTCGCGGGCCTTCCCTACGAGCAGTACTTC.

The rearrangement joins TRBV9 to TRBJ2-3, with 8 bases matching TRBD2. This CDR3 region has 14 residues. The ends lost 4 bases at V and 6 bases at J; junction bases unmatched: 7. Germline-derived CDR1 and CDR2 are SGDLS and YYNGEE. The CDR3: CASSPRPGGDTQYF. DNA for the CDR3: TGTGCCAGCAGCCCCCGGCCGGGAGGGGATACGCAGTATTTT.

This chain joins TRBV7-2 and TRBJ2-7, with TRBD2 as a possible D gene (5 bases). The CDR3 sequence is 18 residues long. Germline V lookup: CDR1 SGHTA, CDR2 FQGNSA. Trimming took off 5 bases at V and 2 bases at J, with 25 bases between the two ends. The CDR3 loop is CASSPRRLLSGLTYEQYF. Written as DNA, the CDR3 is TGTGCCAGCAGCCCGAGGCGCCTATTGAGCGGTTTAACCTACGAGCAGTACTTC. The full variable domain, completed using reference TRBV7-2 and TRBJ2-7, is GAGVSQSPSNKVTEKGKDVELRCDPISGHTALYWYRQSLGQGLEFLIYFQGNSAPDKSGLPSDRFSAERTGGSVSTLTIQRTQQEDSAVYLCASSPRRLLSGLTYEQYFGPGTRLTVT.

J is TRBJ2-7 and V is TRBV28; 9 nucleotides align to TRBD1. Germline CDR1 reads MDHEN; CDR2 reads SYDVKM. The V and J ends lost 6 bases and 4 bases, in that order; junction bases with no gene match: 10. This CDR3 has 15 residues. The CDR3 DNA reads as TGTGCCAGCAGCCGTCCGGGGACAGGGCAATACGAGCAGTACTTC. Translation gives CASSRPGTGQYEQYF.

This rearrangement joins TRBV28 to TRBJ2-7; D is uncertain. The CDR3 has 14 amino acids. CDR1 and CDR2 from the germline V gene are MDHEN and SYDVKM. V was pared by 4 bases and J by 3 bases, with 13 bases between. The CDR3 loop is CASSSQQTRYEQYF. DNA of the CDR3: TGTGCCAGCAGTTCACAGCAGACGCGCTACGAGCAGTACTTC. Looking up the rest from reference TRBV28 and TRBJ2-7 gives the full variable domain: DVKVTQSSRYLVKRTGEKVFLECVQDMDHENMFWYRQDPGLGLRLIYFSYDVKMKEKGDIPEGYSVSREKKERFSLILESASTNQTSMYLCASSSQQTRYEQYFGPGTRLTVT.

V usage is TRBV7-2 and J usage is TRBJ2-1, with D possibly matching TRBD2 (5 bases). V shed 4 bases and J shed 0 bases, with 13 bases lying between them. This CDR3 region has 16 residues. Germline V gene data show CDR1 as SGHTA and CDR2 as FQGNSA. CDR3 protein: CASSSLPGNSYNEQFF. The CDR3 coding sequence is TGTGCCAGCAGCTCCCTCCCCGGGAACTCCTACAATGAGCAGTTCTTC. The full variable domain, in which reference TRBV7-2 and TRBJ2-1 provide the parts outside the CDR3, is GAGVSQSPSNKVTEKGKDVELRCDPISGHTALYWYRQSLGQGLEFLIYFQGNSAPDKSGLPSDRFSAERTGGSVSTLTIQRTQQEDSAVYLCASSSLPGNSYNEQFFGPGTRLTVL.

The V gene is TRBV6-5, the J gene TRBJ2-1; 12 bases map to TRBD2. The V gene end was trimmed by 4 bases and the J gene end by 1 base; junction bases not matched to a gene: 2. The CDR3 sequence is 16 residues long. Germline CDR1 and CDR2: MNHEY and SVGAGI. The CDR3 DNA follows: TGTGCCAGCAGTTCTAGCGGGGGGGAGTCCTACAATGAGCAGTTCTTC. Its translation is CASSSSGGESYNEQFF.

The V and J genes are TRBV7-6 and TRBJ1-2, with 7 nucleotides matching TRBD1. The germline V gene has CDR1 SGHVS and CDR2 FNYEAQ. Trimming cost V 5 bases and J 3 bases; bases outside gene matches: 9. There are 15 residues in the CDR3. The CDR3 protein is CASSARDSQDYGYTF. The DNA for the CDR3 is TGTGCCAGCAGCGCTCGGGACAGTCAGGACTATGGCTACACCTTC.

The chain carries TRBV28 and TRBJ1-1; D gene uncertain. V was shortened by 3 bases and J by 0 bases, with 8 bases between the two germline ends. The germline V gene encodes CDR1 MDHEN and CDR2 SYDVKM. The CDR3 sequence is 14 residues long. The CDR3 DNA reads TGTGCCAGCAGTTTGGCCAGAATGAACACTGAAGCTTTCTTT. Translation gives CASSLARMNTEAFF.

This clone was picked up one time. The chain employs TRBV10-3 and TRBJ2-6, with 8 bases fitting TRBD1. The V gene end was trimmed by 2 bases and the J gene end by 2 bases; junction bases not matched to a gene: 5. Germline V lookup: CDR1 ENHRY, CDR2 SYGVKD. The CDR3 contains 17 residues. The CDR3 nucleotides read TGTGCCATCAGTGAGACCACGGACAGGGCTGGGGCCAACGTCCTGACTTTC. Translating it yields CAISETTDRAGANVLTF.

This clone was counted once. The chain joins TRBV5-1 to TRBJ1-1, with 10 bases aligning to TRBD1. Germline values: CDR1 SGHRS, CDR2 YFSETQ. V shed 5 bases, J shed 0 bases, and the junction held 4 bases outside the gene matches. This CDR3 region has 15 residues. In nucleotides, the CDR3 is TGCGCCAGCAGTCGGGGACAGGGGATGAACACTGAAGCTTTCTTT. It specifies CASSRGQGMNTEAFF.

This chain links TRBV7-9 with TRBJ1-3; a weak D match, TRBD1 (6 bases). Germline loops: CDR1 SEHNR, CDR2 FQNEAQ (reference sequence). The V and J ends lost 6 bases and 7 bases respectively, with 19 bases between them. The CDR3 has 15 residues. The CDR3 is CASRPNRDLGNTIYF. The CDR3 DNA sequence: TGTGCCAGCAGGCCTAACAGGGATTTAGGGAACACCATATATTTT. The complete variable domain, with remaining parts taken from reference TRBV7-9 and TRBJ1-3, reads DTGVSQNPRHKITKRGQNVTFRCDPISEHNRLYWYRQTLGQGPEFLTYFQNEAQLEKSRLLSDRFSAERPKGSFSTLEIQRTEQGDSAMYLCASRPNRDLGNTIYFGEGSWLTVV.

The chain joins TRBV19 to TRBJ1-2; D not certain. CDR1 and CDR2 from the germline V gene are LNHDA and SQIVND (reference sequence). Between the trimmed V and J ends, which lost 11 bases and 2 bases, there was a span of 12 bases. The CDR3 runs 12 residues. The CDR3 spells CAGSYRNYGYTF. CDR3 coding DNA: TGTGCCGGCTCATACCGAAACTATGGCTACACCTTC.

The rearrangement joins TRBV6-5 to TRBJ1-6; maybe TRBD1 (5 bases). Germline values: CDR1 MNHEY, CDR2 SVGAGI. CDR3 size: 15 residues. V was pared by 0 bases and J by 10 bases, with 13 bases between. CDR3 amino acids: CASSYSQGVGSPLHF. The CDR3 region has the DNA TGTGCCAGCAGTTACTCTCAGGGTGTAGGATCACCCCTCCACTTT.

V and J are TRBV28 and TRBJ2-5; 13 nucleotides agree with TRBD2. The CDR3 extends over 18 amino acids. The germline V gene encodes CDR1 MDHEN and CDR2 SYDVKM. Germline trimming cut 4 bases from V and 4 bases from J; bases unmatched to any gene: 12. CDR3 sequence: CASSSPGLAGERGETQYF. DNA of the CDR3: TGTGCCAGCAGTTCCCCCGGACTAGCGGGAGAAAGGGGAGAGACCCAGTACTTC.

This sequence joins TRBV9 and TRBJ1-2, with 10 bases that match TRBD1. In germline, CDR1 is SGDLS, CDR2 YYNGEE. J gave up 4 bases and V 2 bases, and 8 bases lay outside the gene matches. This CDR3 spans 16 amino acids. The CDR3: CASSVAPGQGIYGYTF. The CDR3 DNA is TGTGCCAGCAGCGTCGCTCCGGGACAGGGGATCTATGGCTACACCTTC.

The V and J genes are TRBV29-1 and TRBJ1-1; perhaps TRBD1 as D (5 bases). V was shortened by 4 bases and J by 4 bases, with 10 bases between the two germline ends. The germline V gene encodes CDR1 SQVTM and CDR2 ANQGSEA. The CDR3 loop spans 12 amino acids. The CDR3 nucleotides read TGCAGCGTTGCAGGGTACGGCACTGAAGCTTTCTTT. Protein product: CSVAGYGTEAFF.

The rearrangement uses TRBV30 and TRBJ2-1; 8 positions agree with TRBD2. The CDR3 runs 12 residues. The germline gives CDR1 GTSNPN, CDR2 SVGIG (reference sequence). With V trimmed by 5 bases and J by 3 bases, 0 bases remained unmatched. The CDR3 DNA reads TGTGCCTGGCGGGGGGGCTACAATGAGCAGTTCTTC. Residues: CAWRGGYNEQFF.

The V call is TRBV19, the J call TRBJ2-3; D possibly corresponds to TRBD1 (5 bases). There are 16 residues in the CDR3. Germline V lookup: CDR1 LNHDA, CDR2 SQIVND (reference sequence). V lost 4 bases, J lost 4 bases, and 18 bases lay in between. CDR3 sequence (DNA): TGTGCCAGTAGTAGGGCTTTAGGGGAAGGCGCAGATACGCAGTATTTT. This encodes CASSRALGEGADTQYF.